Here is one T cell receptor (beta chain) with its context. These data are taken from a study of control samples from healthy donors and cancer patients. CDR3 length: 10 amino acids. Germline CDR1 is MGHDK and CDR2 is SYGVNS. Trimming pared 8 bases from V and 8 bases from J, leaving 7 bases between. Using immunoSEQ multiplex PCR, the repertoire was profiled, and TCRdb retains in-frame clones only, with some absent. The sample includes 95,000 to 150,000 clones, about nine tenths seen only once; the top ten take less than 9%. The chain has TRBV25-1 and TRBJ2-1, with D uncertain. This TCR derives from a woman under 30 in good health. Sequences were obtained from blood. The CDR3 reads CASGVDEQFF. As DNA, the CDR3 is TGTGCCAGCGGGGTCGATGAGCAGTTCTTC.